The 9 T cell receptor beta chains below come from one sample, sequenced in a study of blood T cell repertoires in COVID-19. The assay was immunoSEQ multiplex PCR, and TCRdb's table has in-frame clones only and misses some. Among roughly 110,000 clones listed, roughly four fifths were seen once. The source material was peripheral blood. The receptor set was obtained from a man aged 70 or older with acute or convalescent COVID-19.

Written as DNA, the CDR3 is TGTGCCAGCAGTTATAAGGACAGGGAAAAACTGTTTTTT. Its translation is CASSYKDREKLFF. V is TRBV6-5 and J is TRBJ1-4; 7 bases are shared with TRBD1. The ends lost 3 bases at V and 8 bases at J; junction bases unmatched: 3. Germline V gene lookup returns CDR1 MNHEY and CDR2 SVGAGI. The CDR3 covers 13 residues.

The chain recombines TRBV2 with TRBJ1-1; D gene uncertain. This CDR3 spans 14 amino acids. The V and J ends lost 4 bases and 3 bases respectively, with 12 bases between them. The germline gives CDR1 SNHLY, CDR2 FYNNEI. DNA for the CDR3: TGTGCCAGCAGTGCCATGAACAGAGACACTGAAGCTTTCTTT. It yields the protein CASSAMNRDTEAFF. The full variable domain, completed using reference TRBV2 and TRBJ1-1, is EPEVTQTPSHQVTQMGQEVILRCVPISNHLYFYWYRQILGQKVEFLVSFYNNEISEKSEIFDDQFSVERPDGSNFTLKIRSTKLEDSAMYFCASSAMNRDTEAFFGQGTRLTVV.

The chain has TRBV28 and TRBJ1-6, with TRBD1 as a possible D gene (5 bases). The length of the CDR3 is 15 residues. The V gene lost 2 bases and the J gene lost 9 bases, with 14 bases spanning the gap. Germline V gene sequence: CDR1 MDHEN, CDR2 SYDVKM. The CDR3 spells CASSLPQALGSPLHF. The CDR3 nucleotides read TGTGCCAGCAGTTTACCACAGGCCCTGGGTTCACCCCTCCACTTT.

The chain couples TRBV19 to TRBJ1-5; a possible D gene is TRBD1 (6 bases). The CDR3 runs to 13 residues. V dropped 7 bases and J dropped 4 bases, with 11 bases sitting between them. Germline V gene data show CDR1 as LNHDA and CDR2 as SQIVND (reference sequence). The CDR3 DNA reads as TGTGCCAGTAAGCAGACAGGTAATCAGCCCCAGCATTTT. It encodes CASKQTGNQPQHF. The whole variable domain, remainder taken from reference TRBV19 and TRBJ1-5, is DGGITQSPKYLFRKEGQNVTLSCEQNLNHDAMYWYRQDPGQGLRLIYYSQIVNDFQKGDIAEGYSVSREKKESFPLTVTSAQKNPTAFYLCASKQTGNQPQHFGDGTRLSIL.

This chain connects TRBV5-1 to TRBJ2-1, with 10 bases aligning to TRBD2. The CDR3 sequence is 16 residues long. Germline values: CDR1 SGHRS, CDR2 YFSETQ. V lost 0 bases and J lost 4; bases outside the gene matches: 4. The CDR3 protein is CASSLELAGFYNEQFF. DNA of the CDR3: TGCGCCAGCAGCTTGGAACTAGCGGGATTTTACAATGAGCAGTTCTTC.

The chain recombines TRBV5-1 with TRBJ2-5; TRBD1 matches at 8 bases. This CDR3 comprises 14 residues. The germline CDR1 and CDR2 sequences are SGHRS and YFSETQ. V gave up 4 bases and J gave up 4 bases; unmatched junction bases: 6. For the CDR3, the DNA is TGCGCCAGCAGCCAAGGGACAGGCGGAGAGACCCAGTACTTC. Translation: CASSQGTGGETQYF.

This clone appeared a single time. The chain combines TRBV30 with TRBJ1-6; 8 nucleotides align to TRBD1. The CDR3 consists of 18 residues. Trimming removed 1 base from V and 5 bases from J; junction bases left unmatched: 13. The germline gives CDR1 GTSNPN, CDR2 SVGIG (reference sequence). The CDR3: CAWSAPGQGVRNNSPLHF. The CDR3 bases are TGTGCCTGGAGTGCCCCCGGACAGGGCGTTCGGAATAATTCACCCCTCCACTTT.

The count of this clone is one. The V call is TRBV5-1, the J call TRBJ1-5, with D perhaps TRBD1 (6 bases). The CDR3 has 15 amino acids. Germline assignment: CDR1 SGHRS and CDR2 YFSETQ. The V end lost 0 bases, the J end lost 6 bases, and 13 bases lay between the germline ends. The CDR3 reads CASSLAGAQGQPQHF. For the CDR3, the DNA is TGCGCCAGCAGCTTGGCAGGGGCGCAGGGTCAGCCCCAGCATTTT.

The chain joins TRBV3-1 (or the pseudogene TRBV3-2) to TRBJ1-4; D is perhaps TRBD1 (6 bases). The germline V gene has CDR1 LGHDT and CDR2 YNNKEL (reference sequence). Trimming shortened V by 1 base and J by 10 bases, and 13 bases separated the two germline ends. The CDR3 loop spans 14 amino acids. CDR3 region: CASSQALGGAKLFF. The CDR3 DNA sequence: TGTGCCAGCAGCCAAGCCCTTGGGGGGGCAAAACTGTTTTTT.